Below are 3 T cell receptor beta chains sequenced from a single sample in a study of beta chain features in type 1 diabetes. Study observations and caveats: Within each of all four CD4+ subsets, Type 1 diabetes patients had TCRB CDR3s that were moderately but significantly shorter.

These receptors' targets are unknown. Expressed TCRB transcripts got sequenced, as all isolated RNA was reverse transcribed. Generated by immunoSEQ multiplex PCR, the TCRdb table keeps only in-frame clones and is missing some. The sample contains 150,000 to 200,000 clones, around 63% of which appear only once. The source material was naive CD4+ T cells from blood. The receptors were gathered from a man aged 25-45 years with type 1 diabetes.

The chain links TRBV29-1 to TRBJ1-1, with TRBD1 matching over 9 bases. J was trimmed by 10 bases and V by 6 bases; bases with no gene match: 9. The CDR3 loop spans 12 amino acids. Germline CDR1 and CDR2: SQVTM and ANQGSEA. In DNA, the CDR3 is TGCAGCGTGACCCGGGACAGGGAAGGAGCTTTCTTT. Translated: CSVTRDREGAFF. The whole variable domain, filled in from reference TRBV29-1 and TRBJ1-1, reads SAVISQKPSRDICQRGTSLTIQCQVDSQVTMMFWYRQQPGQSLTLIATANQGSEATYESGFVIDKFPISRPNLTFSTLTVSNMSPEDSSIYLCSVTRDREGAFFGQGTRLTVV.

The chain combines TRBV4-3 with TRBJ2-7; D not resolved. The CDR3 loop spans 15 amino acids. V gave up 0 bases and J gave up 4 bases, with 13 bases separating them. Germline assignment: CDR1 LGHNA and CDR2 YSLEER. This CDR3 reads CASSQDTAISYEQYF. In nucleotides, the CDR3 is TGCGCCAGCAGCCAAGATACGGCCATTAGTTACGAGCAGTACTTC.

The CDR3 DNA is TGTGCCAGCAGCCTACCAGGGGTAGAGACCCAGTACTTC. Protein product: CASSLPGVETQYF. V gene TRBV7-2 combines with J gene TRBJ2-5; a weak D match, TRBD1 (6 bases). The CDR3 spans 13 residues. Trimming shortened V by 5 bases and J by 4 bases, and 11 bases separated the two germline ends. Germline V gene data show CDR1 as SGHTA and CDR2 as FQGNSA.